The rows below give T cell receptor beta chains drawn from one sample of a study of T cells in Graves' hyperthyroidism and ophthalmopathy. From the multiplex PCR reads, TCRdb called clonotypes with MiXCR, one entry per CDR3 protein. The top ten clones hold roughly 53% of a sample with 250,000 to 350,000 distinct CDR3 sequences, approximately 17% of them seen once. Sequenced sample: blood. The receptors were sampled from a woman in her sixties with Graves' ophthalmopathy. Each CDR3 is given with its conserved first and last residue. D genes are given only for firm matches. Size is omitted from some rows. Given values are once, few, many or a class for expanded clones.

clone_size j_call v_call d_call cdr3_aa cdr3_nt
many TRBJ2-1 TRBV2 . CASRPNWGEQFF TGTGCCAGCAGACCAAACTGGGGTGAGCAGTTCTTC
few TRBJ1-4 TRBV2 TRBD1 CASTRSRGRNEKLFF TGTGCCAGCACAAGATCCAGGGGGCGAAATGAAAAACTGTTTTTT
many TRBJ2-7 TRBV28 TRBD2 CASSFIRGTSGTREYF TGTGCCAGCAGTTTCATTCGGGGGACTAGCGGGACCCGGGAGTACTTC
many TRBJ2-1 TRBV7-2 TRBD1 CASSMINVGTGANEQFF TGTGCCAGCTCTATGATCAACGTGGGGACAGGGGCCAATGAGCAGTTCTTC
. TRBJ2-2 TRBV5-1 . CASSLDPGTNAAGELFF TGCGCCAGCAGCTTGGATCCAGGAACAAACGCAGCCGGGGAGCTGTTTTTT
. TRBJ2-2 TRBV11-2 . CASSLVRQALTGELFF TGTGCCAGCAGCTTAGTTAGGCAGGCCCTCACCGGGGAGCTGTTTTTT
many TRBJ1-5 TRBV12-3/TRBV12-4 TRBD1 CASSDRPQQRPQHF TGTGCCAGCTCGGACAGGCCCCAACAACGGCCCCAGCATTTT
many TRBJ2-3 TRBV11-2 TRBD2 CASSYPTSSGMSSTDTQYF TGTGCCAGCAGCTACCCGACATCTAGCGGGATGTCTAGCACAGATACGCAGTATTTT
many TRBJ2-2 TRBV4-3 . CASSQDPRNTGELFF TGCGCCAGCAGCCAAGACCCGAGGAACACCGGGGAGCTGTTTTTT
many TRBJ2-3 TRBV7-9 TRBD1 CASSLIEGRGIDTQYF TGTGCCAGCAGCTTAATCGAAGGCAGGGGGATTGATACGCAGTATTTT
few TRBJ2-3 TRBV24-1 TRBD2 CATSDTSGGDTQYF TGTGCCACCAGTGATACTAGCGGGGGAGATACGCAGTATTTT
many TRBJ1-3 TRBV6-1 . CASNEDIGNSGNTIYF TGTGCCAGCAATGAAGATATAGGGAACTCTGGAAACACCATATATTTT
few TRBJ2-5 TRBV10-3 . CAISRDPQETQYF TGTGCCATCAGCCGGGACCCTCAAGAGACCCAGTACTTC
. TRBJ2-2 TRBV25-1 TRBD1 CASSETGTGGQGGELFF TGTGCCAGCAGTGAAACTGGGACAGGGGGCCAGGGCGGGGAGCTGTTTTTT
. TRBJ2-1 TRBV6-1 . CASLGLSYNEQFF TGTGCCAGCTTGGGACTCTCCTACAATGAGCAGTTCTTC
many TRBJ2-5 TRBV5-1 . CASSSPVLAFETQYF TGCGCCAGCAGCTCTCCCGTCCTAGCGTTCGAGACCCAGTACTTC
few TRBJ1-1 TRBV4-3 TRBD1 CASSQLPGQGNTEAFF TGCGCCAGCAGCCAACTGCCGGGACAGGGGAACACTGAAGCTTTCTTT
many TRBJ1-2 TRBV7-9 . CASSLVGQRSYPGYGYTF TGTGCCAGCAGCTTAGTCGGGCAGAGATCGTACCCGGGCTATGGCTACACCTTC
. TRBJ2-5 TRBV5-4 . CASSSPLEETQYF TGTGCCAGCAGCTCGCCGCTGGAGGAGACCCAGTACTTC
many TRBJ1-5 TRBV20-1 . CSAREGADHQPQHF TGCAGTGCTAGAGAAGGGGCCGATCATCAGCCCCAGCATTTT
many TRBJ2-7 TRBV6-2/TRBV6-3 TRBD1 CASSYSNSVGQFYEQYF TGTGCCAGCAGTTACTCGAACTCGGTGGGACAGTTCTACGAGCAGTACTTC
. TRBJ1-1 TRBV5-1 . CASSLGGQDTEAFF TGCGCCAGCAGCTTGGGGGGCCAGGACACTGAAGCTTTCTTT
. TRBJ2-3 TRBV19 . CASSIEYTDTQYF TGTGCCAGTAGTATAGAGTACACAGATACGCAGTATTTT
. TRBJ2-3 TRBV20-1 . CSASDMGSPSTDTQYF TGCAGTGCTAGCGACATGGGCAGCCCTAGCACAGATACGCAGTATTTT
few TRBJ2-1 TRBV7-3 TRBD2 CASSLARLAGVAEQFF TGTGCCAGCAGCTTAGCGCGACTAGCGGGAGTGGCTGAGCAGTTCTTC
many TRBJ2-5 TRBV5-1 . CASSLQDFQETQYF TGCGCCAGCAGCTTGCAGGATTTCCAAGAGACCCAGTACTTC
many TRBJ1-4 TRBV2 TRBD1 CASIPDRVNEKLFF TGTGCCAGCATACCGGACAGGGTTAATGAAAAACTGTTTTTT
many TRBJ2-7 TRBV12-3/TRBV12-4 . CASSLTGGLNEQYF TGTGCCAGCAGTTTGACAGGAGGCTTGAACGAGCAGTACTTC
. TRBJ2-3 TRBV6-5 TRBD1 CASSYSEGQVDTQYF TGTGCCAGCAGTTACTCAGAGGGACAGGTGGATACGCAGTATTTT
once TRBJ1-2 TRBV19 . CASIETGRGYGYTF TGTGCCAGTATCGAAACAGGGAGAGGGTATGGCTACACCTTC
many TRBJ1-5 TRBV6-1 TRBD1 CASRNRGRWTPQHF TGTGCCAGCAGGAACAGGGGGCGTTGGACGCCCCAGCATTTT
many TRBJ2-3 TRBV5-1 . CASSLVSRQDGTDTQYF TGCGCCAGCAGCTTGGTCTCCCGACAGGACGGCACAGATACGCAGTATTTT
many TRBJ2-7 TRBV6-1 TRBD2 CATTSGSTYEQYF TGTGCCACGACTAGCGGATCCACCTACGAGCAGTACTTC
. TRBJ2-3 TRBV7-9 . CASSRTGRGWLTDTQYF TGTGCCAGCAGCCGGACGGGCAGAGGGTGGCTAACAGATACGCAGTATTTT
many TRBJ2-7 TRBV12-3/TRBV12-4 TRBD1 CASSLGQGLYEQYF TGTGCCAGCAGCTTGGGACAGGGGTTATACGAGCAGTACTTC
many TRBJ2-3 TRBV27 TRBD2 CASSFLAGEADTQYF TGTGCCAGCAGTTTCCTGGCGGGAGAGGCAGATACGCAGTATTTT
few TRBJ1-1 TRBV7-2 . CASSLVRTPPEPFF TGTGCCAGCAGCTTAGTAAGGACGCCGCCTGAACCTTTCTTT
. TRBJ2-2 TRBV15 . CATSREFVSGELFF TGTGCCACCAGCAGAGAATTTGTGTCTGGGGAGCTGTTTTTT
many TRBJ2-1 TRBV2 . CASSDAADEQFF TGTGCCAGCAGTGACGCAGCCGATGAGCAGTTCTTC
many TRBJ2-7 TRBV18 . CASSPPSSYEQYF TGTGCCAGCTCACCCCCGAGCTCCTACGAGCAGTACTTC
many TRBJ2-3 TRBV9 . CASSPPAGLRADTQYF TGTGCCAGCAGCCCCCCCGCGGGGTTAAGGGCAGATACGCAGTATTTT
few TRBJ2-7 TRBV10-3 . CAISESVQDEQYF TGTGCCATCAGTGAGTCTGTGCAGGACGAGCAGTACTTC